Below are 14 T cell receptor beta chains sequenced from a single sample in a study of siplizumab effects on memory and regulatory T cells. Generated by immunoSEQ multiplex PCR, the TCRdb table keeps only in-frame clones and is missing some. The table records under 140,000 clones, just under 95% of them present only once. Sample: CD4+ T cells sorted from blood. These receptors were taken from a human donor in good health.

The V and J genes are TRBV5-1 and TRBJ2-7; D uncertain. Between the trimmed V and J ends, which lost 1 base and 2 bases, there was a span of 22 bases. The CDR3 sequence is 18 residues long. The V gene's germline CDR1 is SGHRS and CDR2 YFSETQ. The CDR3 protein is CASSLSSPSTSLAYEQYF. The CDR3 DNA reads as TGCGCCAGCAGCTTGTCCTCCCCTTCGACGAGTTTAGCCTACGAGCAGTACTTC.

This CDR3 is CASSPGPNTGELFF. CDR3 DNA sequence: TGTGCCAGCAGCCCCGGACCGAACACCGGGGAGCTGTTTTTT. V is TRBV6-5 and J is TRBJ2-2; no firm D call. Trimming pared 6 bases from V and 0 bases from J, leaving 8 bases between. Germline V lookup: CDR1 MNHEY, CDR2 SVGAGI. The CDR3 spans 14 residues.

The V call is TRBV18, the J call TRBJ2-2; weak D call: TRBD1 (5 bases). Germline V gene data show CDR1 as KGHSH and CDR2 as LQKENI. The CDR3 has 14 amino acids. V dropped 5 bases and J dropped 2 bases, with 9 bases sitting between them. Here the CDR3 DNA reads TGTGCCAGCTCAATCGGACAAAACACCGGGGAGCTGTTTTTT. Amino acid sequence: CASSIGQNTGELFF.

This sequence joins TRBV6-6 and TRBJ2-7, with unresolved D. The germline CDR1 and CDR2 sequences are MNHNY and SVGAGI (reference sequence). V lost 2 bases and J 3 bases, leaving 8 bases between the germline ends. The CDR3 has 13 amino acids. The CDR3 DNA reads as TGTGCCAGCAGTTACGGGCCTTTCTACGAGCAGTACTTC. This sequence encodes CASSYGPFYEQYF.

CDR3 nucleotides: TGTGCCAGCAGCCAATCAAGGTCCGGGGGTGGCTACACCTTC. Protein sequence: CASSQSRSGGGYTF. The chain carries TRBV16 and TRBJ1-2; TRBD1 is a possible D gene (5 bases). Looked up from germline, CDR1 is KGHSY and CDR2 is FQNENV. Between the trimmed V and J ends, which lost 0 bases and 7 bases, there was a span of 12 bases. This CDR3 region has 14 residues.

The V and J genes are TRBV29-1 and TRBJ2-5; maybe TRBD2 (5 bases). Trimming cost V 6 bases and J 5 bases, with 13 bases left between them. Germline loops: CDR1 SQVTM, CDR2 ANQGSEA. This CDR3 region has 12 residues. In DNA form, the CDR3 reads TGCAGCGTGGAAAGTGGCGGGGAGACCCAGTACTTC. Its protein is CSVESGGETQYF.

This clone came up once. The V and J genes are TRBV25-1 and TRBJ1-6; D unclear. V lost 3 bases, J lost 0 bases, and 9 bases lay in between. The germline V gene encodes CDR1 MGHDK and CDR2 SYGVNS. The CDR3 runs to 16 residues. The CDR3 bases are TGTGCCAGCAGTGAGAGACTGCTCTCCTATAATTCACCCCTCCACTTT. It codes for CASSERLLSYNSPLHF. The full variable domain, completed using reference TRBV25-1 and TRBJ1-6, is EADIYQTPRYLVIGTGKKITLECSQTMGHDKMYWYQQDPGMELHLIHYSYGVNSTEKGDLSSESTVSRIRTEHFPLTLESARPSHTSQYLCASSERLLSYNSPLHFGNGTRLTVT.

The chain carries TRBV5-5 and TRBJ2-2; D possibly corresponds to TRBD2 (6 bases). The CDR3 covers 14 residues. Germline V CDR1 and CDR2: SGHKS, YYEKEE (reference sequence). V lost 6 bases and J 6 bases, leaving 15 bases between the germline ends. CDR3 loop: CASKGTFAAGELFF. In DNA form, the CDR3 reads TGTGCCAGCAAAGGGACTTTCGCTGCCGGGGAGCTGTTTTTT.

The chain joins TRBV27 to TRBJ2-1, with a weak D call TRBD2 (5 bases). The CDR3 totals 16 residues. V was pared by 4 bases and J by 1 base, with 14 bases between. Germline CDR1 MNHEY, CDR2 SMNVEV (reference sequence). The CDR3 region is CASSSNTRGSYNEQFF. CDR3 bases: TGTGCCAGCAGTTCGAATACTAGAGGGTCCTACAATGAGCAGTTCTTC.

The rearrangement uses TRBV6-5 and TRBJ2-5; 7 nucleotides match TRBD2. From germline, CDR1 is MNHEY and CDR2 SVGAGI. This CDR3 spans 13 amino acids. The V gene end was trimmed by 8 bases and the J gene end by 6 bases; junction bases not matched to a gene: 9. The CDR3, as DNA: TGTGCCAGCTCTCCAGGGAGGGGACAGACCCAGTACTTC. As protein: CASSPGRGQTQYF.

The chain is built from TRBV6-6 and TRBJ1-6, with TRBD1 as a possible D gene (6 bases). The CDR3 totals 14 residues. V lost 5 bases and J lost 6, with 11 bases in between. The V gene's germline CDR1 is MNHNY and CDR2 SVGAGI (reference sequence). The CDR3 protein is CASSRGGANSPLHF. CDR3 coding DNA: TGTGCCAGCAGTCGTGGGGGCGCTAATTCACCCCTCCACTTT.

The V call is TRBV6-5, the J call TRBJ1-2; 8 bases are a match to TRBD1. CDR3 size: 16 residues. Germline V gene lookup returns CDR1 MNHEY and CDR2 SVGAGI. The junction had 8 bases not matched to a gene; V was cut back by 0 bases and J by 5 bases. CDR3 nucleotides: TGTGCCAGCAGTTACTCCGGGACAGGTACCTGGTATGGCTACACCTTC. This encodes CASSYSGTGTWYGYTF.

The V gene is TRBV19, the J gene TRBJ1-5, with TRBD1 as a possible D gene (6 bases). Trimming took off 7 bases at V and 3 bases at J, with 19 bases between the two ends. Germline CDR1 is LNHDA and CDR2 is SQIVND (reference sequence). This CDR3 has 16 amino acids. DNA of the CDR3: TGTGCCAGTATTCAGACAGGACGGTTCCACAATCAGCCCCAGCATTTT. Translation gives CASIQTGRFHNQPQHF.

J is TRBJ1-5 and V is TRBV7-2; D is possibly TRBD1 (5 bases). The CDR3 length is 16 residues. Trimming pared 5 bases from V and 4 bases from J, leaving 18 bases between. Germline V gene lookup returns CDR1 SGHTA and CDR2 FQGNSA. CDR3 region: CASSLHGTFGNQPQHF. Written as DNA, the CDR3 is TGTGCCAGCAGCCTCCACGGGACGTTTGGGAATCAGCCCCAGCATTTT.